One and the same sample provided the 22 T cell receptor beta chains below, sequenced in a study of T cell responses to AZD1222 COVID-19 vaccine (dated by TCRdb to the early 2020s). To prepare the library, the immunoSEQ multiplex PCR assay was applied. TCRdb provides this immuneACCESS table in a form limited to in-frame rearrangements. Some clones are lacking; in checked studies, under half of them reflect an unresolved V gene, and why the rest are absent is not known. This sample gives some 64,000 clones in total; less than 90% of them show up just once. Clones ranked in the top ten supply approximately 7.4% of the sample. Per the publication, the time point label means: baseline before first vaccination. The material was peripheral blood, obtained on day 0 of AZD1222 vaccination. The receptors were gathered from an adult in good health.

This clone has just a few counts. The genes are TRBV19 and TRBJ2-2; D may be TRBD2 (5 bases). This CDR3 contains 15 residues. Germline assignment: CDR1 LNHDA and CDR2 SQIVND (reference sequence). V was shortened by 0 bases and J by 9 bases, with 14 bases between the two germline ends. The CDR3 coding sequence is TGTGCCAGTAGTATAGAGCCGGACGGGGTACGGGAGCTGTTTTTT. Protein: CASSIEPDGVRELFF.

This clone was seen just once. CDR3 loop: CAISDQGRNYGYTF. The CDR3 DNA follows: TGTGCCATCAGTGATCAGGGGCGGAACTATGGCTACACCTTC. The rearrangement uses TRBV10-3 and TRBJ1-2; D is perhaps TRBD1 (6 bases). The CDR3 is 14 amino acids. V shed 3 bases and J shed 2 bases, with 10 bases lying between them. Looked up from germline, CDR1 is ENHRY and CDR2 is SYGVKD.

V is TRBV6-5 and J is TRBJ1-4; D call uncertain. Trimming left V 6 bases short and J 1 base short, with 6 bases between. CDR1 is MNHEY and CDR2 is SVGAGI in the germline V gene. This CDR3 spans 13 amino acids. For the CDR3, the DNA is TGTGCCAGCAGGGGCAGAACTAATGAAAAACTGTTTTTT. It specifies CASRGRTNEKLFF.

This chain links TRBV6-5 with TRBJ1-2; a possible D gene is TRBD1 (6 bases). Deletions cut 6 bases from V and 4 bases from J, with 12 bases between. CDR1 is MNHEY and CDR2 is SVGAGI in the germline V gene. CDR3 length: 13 amino acids. The CDR3 coding sequence is TGTGCCAGCAGAGGGGGGAGGTCCTATGGCTACACCTTC. Its translation: CASRGGRSYGYTF.

This chain connects TRBV2 to TRBJ2-7; possibly TRBD1 for D (6 bases). CDR1 is SNHLY and CDR2 is FYNNEI in the germline V gene. This CDR3 has 14 residues. Trimming cost V 3 bases and J 3 bases, with 12 bases left between them. The CDR3 spells CASSDQGLDYEQYF. CDR3 nucleotide sequence: TGTGCCAGCAGTGATCAGGGGTTGGACTACGAGCAGTACTTC.

The chain uses TRBV29-1 and TRBJ2-2; D is possibly TRBD1 (5 bases). This CDR3 is 13 amino acids long. Germline loops: CDR1 SQVTM, CDR2 ANQGSEA. V was clipped by 4 bases and J by 3 bases, with 9 bases between them. CDR3 sequence: CSVVRVDTGELFF. In nucleotides, the CDR3 is TGCAGCGTTGTCAGGGTAGACACCGGGGAGCTGTTTTTT.

The chain uses TRBV3-1 (or the pseudogene TRBV3-2) and TRBJ1-2; D might be TRBD1 (6 bases). Deletions cut 2 bases from V and 2 bases from J, with 12 bases between. The germline V gene has CDR1 LGHDT and CDR2 YNNKEL (reference sequence). The CDR3 is 15 residues long. The DNA of the CDR3 is TGTGCCAGCAGCCAAAGCGGACAGAGGAACTATGGCTACACCTTC. This encodes CASSQSGQRNYGYTF.

The chain employs TRBV2 and TRBJ1-6; D perhaps matches TRBD1 (5 bases). V was shortened by 3 bases and J by 9 bases, with 12 bases between the two germline ends. This CDR3 comprises 14 residues. CDR1 is SNHLY and CDR2 is FYNNEI in the germline V gene. CDR3 in amino acids: CASSDQTGRSPLHF. The CDR3 DNA is TGTGCCAGCAGTGACCAAACAGGACGTTCACCCCTCCACTTT.

This clone was detected only once. The rearrangement links TRBV7-2 to TRBJ1-6; D is unclear. The CDR3 consists of 14 residues. V lost 2 bases, J lost 5 bases, and 7 bases lay in between. The germline V gene encodes CDR1 SGHTA and CDR2 FQGNSA. The CDR3 DNA reads TGTGCCAGCAGCTTAAACGGGGATAATTCACCCCTCCACTTT. This encodes CASSLNGDNSPLHF.

The table lists this clone with a few counts. CDR3 region: CASSGHRILRNTEAFF. The DNA of the CDR3 is TGTGCCAGCAGCGGACACAGGATCCTAAGGAACACTGAAGCTTTCTTT. The chain carries TRBV7-7 and TRBJ1-1; D may be TRBD1 (5 bases). Per the germline V gene, CDR1 is SSHAT and CDR2 is FNYEAQ (reference sequence). There are 16 residues in the CDR3. Trimming removed 5 bases from V and 1 base from J, with 17 bases in between.

The gene calls are TRBV19 and TRBJ1-1; 9 positions agree with TRBD1. CDR3 length: 14 residues. The ends lost 5 bases at V and 4 bases at J; junction bases unmatched: 5. In germline, CDR1 is LNHDA, CDR2 SQIVND (reference sequence). The CDR3 here is CASSFRQGGTEAFF. The CDR3 region has the DNA TGTGCCAGTAGTTTCCGACAGGGGGGCACTGAAGCTTTCTTT.

This clone was observed once. The chain links TRBV7-2 to TRBJ1-2; 7 positions match TRBD1. CDR3 length equals 17 residues. Unmatched junction bases numbered 12, after V lost 2 bases and J lost 3 bases. Germline CDR1 reads SGHTA; CDR2 reads FQGNSA. The CDR3 coding sequence is TGTGCCAGCAGCTTACAGTCCCGGGACAGAGGCGACTATGGCTACACCTTC. Residues: CASSLQSRDRGDYGYTF.

The chain combines TRBV7-2 with TRBJ1-2; TRBD1 matches 9 bases. The J segment lost 4 bases and the V segment lost 5 bases, leaving 2 bases of the junction unmatched. The germline V gene encodes CDR1 SGHTA and CDR2 FQGNSA. This CDR3 has 13 residues. The DNA of the CDR3 is TGTGCCAGCAGCCTGACAGGGGGCTATGGCTACACCTTC. Its protein product is CASSLTGGYGYTF. The full variable domain, with the rest looked up from reference TRBV7-2 and TRBJ1-2, is GAGVSQSPSNKVTEKGKDVELRCDPISGHTALYWYRQSLGQGLEFLIYFQGNSAPDKSGLPSDRFSAERTGGSVSTLTIQRTQQEDSAVYLCASSLTGGYGYTFGSGTRLTVV.

The V and J genes are TRBV28 and TRBJ1-2, with D tentatively TRBD1 (5 bases). V lost 10 bases and J lost 4, with 19 bases in between. Germline CDR1 reads MDHEN; CDR2 reads SYDVKM. The CDR3 extends over 14 amino acids. CDR3 protein: CATGREGQGYGYTF. CDR3 in DNA: TGTGCCACAGGGAGGGAGGGGCAGGGCTATGGCTACACCTTC.

The genes are TRBV7-9 and TRBJ1-1; D is ambiguous. Trimming took off 6 bases at V and 4 bases at J, with 9 bases between the two ends. The CDR3 sequence is 12 residues long. Germline CDR1 SEHNR, CDR2 FQNEAQ (reference sequence). Written as DNA, the CDR3 is TGTGCCAGCAGTTCCGATCTCACTGAAGCTTTCTTT. Amino acid sequence: CASSSDLTEAFF.

This clone was detected a few times. The rearrangement uses TRBV7-2 and TRBJ2-4, with D possibly being TRBD1 (5 bases). The ends were cut back, 2 bases at V and 9 bases at J, with 14 bases in the middle. Germline V lookup: CDR1 SGHTA, CDR2 FQGNSA. This CDR3 has 14 amino acids. The CDR3 region is CASSLKGVKGIQYF. Written as DNA, the CDR3 is TGTGCCAGCAGCTTAAAAGGGGTCAAGGGCATTCAGTACTTC.

The genes are TRBV5-1 and TRBJ2-1; 8 bases map to TRBD1. This CDR3 spans 14 amino acids. Looked up from germline, CDR1 is SGHRS and CDR2 is YFSETQ. J was trimmed by 7 bases and V by 4 bases; bases with no gene match: 7. Written as DNA, the CDR3 is TGCGCCAGCAGCGGCCTGACAGGGGTGAATGAGCAGTTCTTC. This sequence encodes CASSGLTGVNEQFF.

This chain uses TRBV18 with TRBJ2-7; no reliable D call. Looked up from germline, CDR1 is KGHSH and CDR2 is LQKENI. CDR3 length: 14 residues. Trimming left V 3 bases short and J 3 bases short, with 12 bases between. The CDR3: CASSPSGQIYEQYF. CDR3 DNA: TGTGCCAGCTCACCCAGTGGGCAAATCTACGAGCAGTACTTC. The full variable domain, rest sourced from reference TRBV18 and TRBJ2-7, is NAGVMQNPRHLVRRRGQEARLRCSPMKGHSHVYWYRQLPEEGLKFMVYLQKENIIDESGMPKERFSAEFPKEGPSILRIQQVVRGDSAAYFCASSPSGQIYEQYFGPGTRLTVT.

This clone was found a few times. The V call is TRBV12-3 or TRBV12-4, the J call TRBJ1-1, with D perhaps matching TRBD1 (5 bases). V dropped 0 bases and J dropped 9 bases, with 8 bases sitting between them. The CDR3 consists of 12 residues. CDR3 coding DNA: TGTGCCAGCAGTTTAGCGGGGGGTAAAGCTTTCTTT. Protein: CASSLAGGKAFF.

The chain couples TRBV4-2 to TRBJ1-2; 7 positions match TRBD1. CDR3 length: 15 amino acids. V lost 0 bases to trimming and J lost 2 bases; unmatched junction nucleotides: 3. CDR1 LGHNA and CDR2 YNFKEQ come from the germline V gene. Here the CDR3 reads CASSQDVRGNYGYTF. CDR3 DNA: TGTGCCAGCAGCCAAGATGTCAGGGGGAACTATGGCTACACCTTC.

This chain links TRBV11-2 with TRBJ1-2; D is possibly TRBD1 (5 bases). CDR3 length: 14 residues. Germline CDR1 reads SGHAT; CDR2 reads FQNNGV. V dropped 4 bases and J dropped 4 bases, with 13 bases sitting between them. This chain's CDR3 is CASSSQTGGYGYTF. In nucleotides, the CDR3 is TGTGCCAGCAGCTCCCAGACTGGGGGCTATGGCTACACCTTC.

The chain is built from TRBV28 and TRBJ2-7; D is possibly TRBD1 or TRBD2 (6 bases each). Between the trimmed V and J ends, which lost 3 bases and 2 bases, there was a span of 14 bases. Germline values: CDR1 MDHEN, CDR2 SYDVKM. This CDR3 is 15 amino acids long. The CDR3 sequence: CASSFGGRSTYEQYF. The CDR3 DNA is TGTGCCAGCAGTTTTGGGGGGCGATCCACCTACGAGCAGTACTTC.